This T cell receptor beta chain was recovered during a study of blood T cell repertoires in COVID-19. Across the whole study: Spain, Italy and the United States supplied samples that represented acute and convalescent COVID-19. Sources were T cells, B-cell-depleted T cells, or PBMCs; the material itself was cDNA or gDNA.

This clone was counted a single time. With V trimmed by 4 bases and J by 2 bases, 10 bases remained unmatched. The length of the CDR3 is 17 residues. Germline CDR1 and CDR2: LGHDT and YNNKEL (reference sequence). As processed by the authors: The authors estimated nucleated cell counts from reference gene primer amplification. Sequencing was performed with immunoSEQ multiplex PCR; in TCRdb, only in-frame clones are kept and a portion is missing. V and J calls and clone size are copied from that table; D and trimming were computed from the DNA. Of approximately 11,000 clones listed, around nine tenths were seen once; the top ten hold approximately 4.3%.

Source material: peripheral blood. This sequence originates from a human donor in a cohort sampled during active COVID-19. This chain joins TRBV3-1 (or the pseudogene TRBV3-2) and TRBJ2-2; 7 bases line up with TRBD2. The CDR3 bases are TGTGCCAGCAGCCCCCGCCCTAGCGGCAAAAACACCGGGGAGCTGTTTTTT. Translating gives CASSPRPSGKNTGELFF.